One and the same sample provided the 19 T cell receptor beta chains below, sequenced in a study of long-term antiretroviral therapy in people with HIV. They ran version v3.0 of the immunoSEQ assay at survey level. Here immunoSEQ multiplex PCR was the method, and the copy in TCRdb shows in-frame clones only, minus some. The sample lists roughly 18,000 clones, roughly 75% occurring once. The sample consisted of unsorted PBMCs, taken 2.9 years after starting antiretroviral therapy. These receptors came from a woman aged 30 to 39 with HIV.

Only a few counts were recorded for this clone. The rearrangement uses TRBV7-8 and TRBJ1-6; D is unclear. Trimming removed 1 base from V and 7 bases from J, with 11 bases in between. This CDR3 has 15 residues. Germline CDR1 SGHVS, CDR2 FQNEAQ. This chain's CDR3 is CASSLGRAPNSPLHF. The CDR3 nucleotides read TGTGCCAGCAGCTTAGGCCGGGCACCAAATTCACCCCTCCACTTT.

The CDR3 loop is CASSLFSEANQPQHF. The CDR3 coding sequence is TGTGCCAGCAGCTTATTTTCAGAGGCTAATCAGCCCCAGCATTTT. This chain connects TRBV13 to TRBJ1-5; D not certain. The CDR3 is made up of 15 amino acids. In germline, CDR1 is PRHDT, CDR2 FYEKMQ (reference sequence). V gave up 2 bases and J gave up 4 bases, with 12 bases separating them.

This rearrangement joins TRBV5-8 to TRBJ1-3; tentative D call: TRBD1 (6 bases). Germline lookup yields CDR1 SGHTS and CDR2 YDEGEE. The CDR3 sequence is 15 residues long. V was pared by 0 bases and J by 6 bases, with 13 bases between. The CDR3: CASSLDRVFVNTIYF. The CDR3 DNA follows: TGTGCCAGCAGCTTGGACAGGGTGTTCGTAAACACCATATATTTT.

The chain uses TRBV4-1 and TRBJ1-2; TRBD1 matches 10 bases. This CDR3 has 17 residues. Losses at the gene ends were 0 bases for V and 4 bases for J; bases not matched to a gene: 8. In germline, CDR1 is MGHRA, CDR2 YSYEKL. The CDR3 is CASSQDAGTGEAYGYTF. For the CDR3, the DNA is TGCGCCAGCAGCCAAGATGCTGGGACAGGGGAAGCCTATGGCTACACCTTC.

J is TRBJ1-1 and V is TRBV6-6; 7 bases are shared with TRBD1. CDR3 length: 16 amino acids. Germline trimming cut 0 bases from V and 1 base from J; bases unmatched to any gene: 5. From germline, CDR1 is MNHNY and CDR2 SVGAGI (reference sequence). The CDR3 reads CASSYSRGQRNTEAFF. DNA of the CDR3: TGTGCCAGCAGTTACTCGAGGGGGCAGCGGAACACTGAAGCTTTCTTT.

This clone has a single count. Other nucleotide sequences from this sample produce the same CDR3. As DNA, the CDR3 is TGTGCCAGCAGTGGGCAAACCGGGGAGCTGTTTTTT. Encoded protein: CASSGQTGELFF. This chain uses TRBV27 with TRBJ2-2; D is uncertain. The CDR3 loop spans 12 amino acids. Trimming removed 5 bases from V and 5 bases from J, with 6 bases in between. CDR1 and CDR2 (germline): MNHEY, SMNVEV (reference sequence).

The rearrangement links TRBV30 to TRBJ1-1, with D perhaps matching TRBD1 (6 bases). The CDR3 sequence is 18 residues long. Germline CDR1 reads GTSNPN; CDR2 reads SVGIG (reference sequence). Trimming took 3 bases from V and 2 from J, leaving 25 bases between them. Written as DNA, the CDR3 is TGTGCCTGGAGAAAGGGGTATCCCAACAGGGATGGAAACACTGAAGCTTTCTTT. Protein product: CAWRKGYPNRDGNTEAFF.

The sample holds a few counts of this clone. The chain recombines TRBV9 with TRBJ1-1; no firm D call. Germline CDR1 is SGDLS and CDR2 is YYNGEE. The CDR3 is 14 residues long. V dropped 1 base and J dropped 3 bases, with 10 bases sitting between them. The CDR3 DNA sequence: TGTGCCAGCAGCGTAACGGGGTTCGACACTGAAGCTTTCTTT. As protein: CASSVTGFDTEAFF.

The rearrangement links TRBV28 to TRBJ1-5, with D possibly matching TRBD1 (6 bases). This CDR3 spans 18 amino acids. Trimming removed 7 bases at V and 2 bases at J, with 24 bases between. CDR1 and CDR2 from the germline V gene are MDHEN and SYDVKM. CDR3 sequence reads: CASTSQAARGYGNQPQHF. As DNA, the CDR3 is TGTGCCAGCACCTCGCAGGCGGCCAGGGGATATGGCAATCAGCCCCAGCATTTT.

The chain combines TRBV12-5 with TRBJ1-6; D gene unclear. This CDR3 comprises 15 residues. Trimming stripped 5 bases from V and 0 bases from J, with 8 bases between. Germline CDR1 LGHNT, CDR2 FRNRAP. In DNA form, the CDR3 reads TGTGCTAGTGGTCGCGGGAGCTCCTATAATTCACCCCTCCACTTT. Protein sequence: CASGRGSSYNSPLHF.

The gene calls are TRBV5-1 and TRBJ2-5, with a weak D call TRBD1 (6 bases). Deletions cut 2 bases from V and 3 bases from J, with 8 bases between. Germline CDR1 and CDR2: SGHRS and YFSETQ. The CDR3 consists of 13 residues. CDR3 in DNA: TGCGCCAGCAGCTTCAGGGGAGAAGAGACCCAGTACTTC. It translates to CASSFRGEETQYF.

This rearrangement joins TRBV7-8 to TRBJ2-5; D might be TRBD1 (6 bases). With 1 base removed from V and 4 bases from J, the gap between germline ends came to 10 bases. The CDR3 loop spans 14 amino acids. Germline V gives CDR1 SGHVS, CDR2 FQNEAQ. CDR3 sequence reads: CASSLGTVLETQYF. DNA for the CDR3: TGTGCCAGCAGCTTAGGGACAGTGCTAGAGACCCAGTACTTC.

The chain uses TRBV27 and TRBJ1-5; the D gene is possibly TRBD1 (5 bases). This CDR3 has 13 amino acids. Germline V gene data show CDR1 as MNHEY and CDR2 as SMNVEV (reference sequence). Trimming removed 9 bases at V and 3 bases at J, with 12 bases between. The CDR3 bases are TGTGCCAGTACTGGGGGGATCAATCAGCCCCAGCATTTT. Translating gives CASTGGINQPQHF.

This clone has more than one count but fewer than ten. The sample holds other DNA sequences that translate to the same CDR3. The V call is TRBV5-1, the J call TRBJ1-1; no clear D gene. CDR3 length equals 14 residues. Looked up from germline, CDR1 is SGHRS and CDR2 is YFSETQ. V lost 4 bases to trimming and J lost 4 bases, with 14 bases between them. CDR3 sequence reads: CASSLDSGITEAFF. In DNA form, the CDR3 reads TGCGCCAGCAGCCTGGACTCGGGGATCACTGAAGCTTTCTTT.

The chain is built from TRBV5-1 and TRBJ2-3, with TRBD2 identical over 7 bases. V was pared by 4 bases and J by 2 bases, with 10 bases of the junction left unmatched. Germline V gene data show CDR1 as SGHRS and CDR2 as YFSETQ. The CDR3 is made up of 16 amino acids. The CDR3 region has the DNA TGCGCCAGCAGCCTTGGGGAGCGGGGCATCACAGATACGCAGTATTTT. Its protein product is CASSLGERGITDTQYF.

This clone was seen just once. This chain joins TRBV19 and TRBJ1-2; D gene ambiguous. The CDR3 length is 13 residues. V lost 7 bases and J 2 bases, leaving 11 bases between the germline ends. Germline assignment: CDR1 LNHDA and CDR2 SQIVND (reference sequence). CDR3 loop: CASKRAGNYGYTF. The CDR3 DNA reads as TGTGCCAGTAAAAGGGCGGGAAACTATGGCTACACCTTC.

This clone was seen just once. J is TRBJ2-5 and V is TRBV27, with a possible D match to TRBD2 (5 bases). Germline CDR1 reads MNHEY; CDR2 reads SMNVEV (reference sequence). The CDR3 length is 15 residues. V lost 0 bases to trimming and J lost 1 base, with 9 bases between them. CDR3 sequence: CASSLSNGIQETQYF. The CDR3 nucleotides read TGTGCCAGCAGTTTATCGAACGGGATCCAAGAGACCCAGTACTTC.

The chain carries TRBV6-5 and TRBJ2-1, with 7 positions matching TRBD1. Per the germline V gene, CDR1 is MNHEY and CDR2 is SVGAGI. V lost 7 bases, J lost 4 bases, and 10 bases stayed unmatched. The CDR3 has 15 residues. CDR3 loop: CASTRQGAEYNEQFF. Written as DNA, the CDR3 is TGTGCCAGCACTCGACAGGGAGCGGAGTACAATGAGCAGTTCTTC.

This rearrangement joins TRBV18 to TRBJ2-1; TRBD2 agrees at 10 bases. CDR3 length: 16 amino acids. V lost 3 bases and J lost 6; bases outside the gene matches: 8. Germline V CDR1 and CDR2: KGHSH, LQKENI. The CDR3 nucleotides are TGTGCCAGCTCACCCGCCAGCGGGGGGGCAAGCAATGAGCAGTTCTTC. It is translated as CASSPASGGASNEQFF.